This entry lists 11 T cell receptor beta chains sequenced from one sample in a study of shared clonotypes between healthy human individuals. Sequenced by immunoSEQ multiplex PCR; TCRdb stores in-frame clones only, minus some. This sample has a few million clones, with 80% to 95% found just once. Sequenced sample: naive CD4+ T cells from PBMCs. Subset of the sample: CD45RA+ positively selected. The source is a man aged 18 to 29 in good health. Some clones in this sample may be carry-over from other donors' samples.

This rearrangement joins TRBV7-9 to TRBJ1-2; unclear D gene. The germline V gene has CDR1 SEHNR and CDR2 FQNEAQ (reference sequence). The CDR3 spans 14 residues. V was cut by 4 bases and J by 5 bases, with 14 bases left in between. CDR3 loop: CASSSPGYRYGYTF. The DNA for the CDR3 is TGTGCCAGCAGCTCCCCGGGGTATAGGTATGGCTACACCTTC.

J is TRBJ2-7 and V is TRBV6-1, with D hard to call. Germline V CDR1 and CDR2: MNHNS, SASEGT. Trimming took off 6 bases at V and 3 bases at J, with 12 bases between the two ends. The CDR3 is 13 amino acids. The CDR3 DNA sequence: TGTGCCAGCAGGCTGCAGACTGGCTACGAGCAGTACTTC. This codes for CASRLQTGYEQYF.

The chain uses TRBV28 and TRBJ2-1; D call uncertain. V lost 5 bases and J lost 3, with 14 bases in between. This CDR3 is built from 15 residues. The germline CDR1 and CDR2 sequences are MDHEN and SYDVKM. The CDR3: CASSTPSAGYNEQFF. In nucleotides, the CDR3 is TGTGCCAGCAGTACCCCCTCCGCTGGCTACAATGAGCAGTTCTTC.

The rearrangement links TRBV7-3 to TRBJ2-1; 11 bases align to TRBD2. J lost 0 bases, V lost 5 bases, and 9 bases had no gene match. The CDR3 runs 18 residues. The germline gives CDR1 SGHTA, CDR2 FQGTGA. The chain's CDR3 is CASSQLAGAGRSYNEQFF. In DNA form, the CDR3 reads TGTGCCAGCAGCCAACTAGCGGGAGCAGGCCGCTCCTACAATGAGCAGTTCTTC.

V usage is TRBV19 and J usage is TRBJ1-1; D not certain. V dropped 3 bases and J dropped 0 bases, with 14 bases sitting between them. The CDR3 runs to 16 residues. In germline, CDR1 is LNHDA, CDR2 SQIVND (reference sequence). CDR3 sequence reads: CASSMALRLLNTEAFF. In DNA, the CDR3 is TGTGCCAGTAGTATGGCCCTCAGACTACTGAACACTGAAGCTTTCTTT.

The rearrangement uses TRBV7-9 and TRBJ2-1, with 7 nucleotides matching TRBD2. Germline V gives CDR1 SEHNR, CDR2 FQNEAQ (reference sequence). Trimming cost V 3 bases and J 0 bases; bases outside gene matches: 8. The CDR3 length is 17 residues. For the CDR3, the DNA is TGTGCCAGCAGCTTGGTCGGCGGGAGTATCTCCTACAATGAGCAGTTCTTC. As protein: CASSLVGGSISYNEQFF. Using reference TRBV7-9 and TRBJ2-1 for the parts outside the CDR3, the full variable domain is DTGVSQNPRHKITKRGQNVTFRCDPISEHNRLYWYRQTLGQGPEFLTYFQNEAQLEKSRLLSDRFSAERPKGSFSTLEIQRTEQGDSAMYLCASSLVGGSISYNEQFFGPGTRLTVL.

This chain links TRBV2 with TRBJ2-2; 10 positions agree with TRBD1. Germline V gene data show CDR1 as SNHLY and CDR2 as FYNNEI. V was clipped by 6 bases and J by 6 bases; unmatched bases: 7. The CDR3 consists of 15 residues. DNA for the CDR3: TGTGCCAGCAGATCCGGGACAGGGGAGGCCGGGGAGCTGTTTTTT. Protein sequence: CASRSGTGEAGELFF.

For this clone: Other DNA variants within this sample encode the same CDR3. The chain's CDR3 is CASSLVPGTYNEQFF. CDR3 sequence (DNA): TGCGCCAGCAGCTTGGTCCCAGGCACCTACAATGAGCAGTTCTTC. This sequence joins TRBV5-1 and TRBJ2-1; no reliable D call. V was pared by 0 bases and J by 2 bases, with 9 bases between. Germline CDR1 SGHRS, CDR2 YFSETQ. CDR3 length: 15 residues.

CDR3 DNA: TGTGCCAGCAGCTTGTGGGGGGCGCAGCCCCAGCATTTT. Translated, it gives CASSLWGAQPQHF. The chain uses TRBV5-6 and TRBJ1-5, with a tentative D call TRBD1 (6 bases). CDR3 length equals 13 residues. Trimming left V 1 base short and J 7 bases short, with 9 bases between. CDR1 is SGHDT, CDR2 YYEEEE, per germline.

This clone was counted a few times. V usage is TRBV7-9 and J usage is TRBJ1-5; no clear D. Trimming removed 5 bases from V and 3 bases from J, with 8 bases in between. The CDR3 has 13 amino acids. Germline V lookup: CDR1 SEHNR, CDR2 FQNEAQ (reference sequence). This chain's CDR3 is CASSTQSNQPQHF. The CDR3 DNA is TGTGCCAGCAGCACTCAATCCAATCAGCCCCAGCATTTT.

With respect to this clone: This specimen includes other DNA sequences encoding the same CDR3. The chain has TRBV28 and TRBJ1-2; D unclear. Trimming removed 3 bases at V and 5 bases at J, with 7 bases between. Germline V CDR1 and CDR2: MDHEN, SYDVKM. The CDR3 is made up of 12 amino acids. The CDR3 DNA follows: TGTGCCAGCAGTTTTGGTCTTTATGGCTACACCTTC. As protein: CASSFGLYGYTF.